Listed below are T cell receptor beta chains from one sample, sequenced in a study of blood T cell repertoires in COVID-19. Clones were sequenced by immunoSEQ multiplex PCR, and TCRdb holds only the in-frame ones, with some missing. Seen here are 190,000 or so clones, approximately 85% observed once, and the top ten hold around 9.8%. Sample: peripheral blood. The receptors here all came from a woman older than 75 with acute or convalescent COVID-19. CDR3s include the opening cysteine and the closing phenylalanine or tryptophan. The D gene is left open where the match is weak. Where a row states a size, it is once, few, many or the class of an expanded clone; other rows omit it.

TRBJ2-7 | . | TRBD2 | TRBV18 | TGTGCCAGCTCACCAATAGCGGGGGGGCGGCACGAGCAGTACTTC | CASSPIAGGRHEQYF
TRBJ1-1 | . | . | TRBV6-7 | TGTGCCAGCAGTTACTCATTGACCATCAGCGGGAACACTGAAGCTTTCTTT | CASSYSLTISGNTEAFF
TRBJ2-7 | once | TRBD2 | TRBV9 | TGTGCCAGCAGCCTATCGGGGGGATCGAAATACGAGCAGTACTTC | CASSLSGGSKYEQYF
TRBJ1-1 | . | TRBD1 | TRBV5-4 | TGTGCCAGCAGCTTGGTTTTAGGGACAGGGCACATGAACACTGAAGCTTTCTTT | CASSLVLGTGHMNTEAFF
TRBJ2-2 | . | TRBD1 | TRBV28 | TGTGCCAGCAGTACCCCGGGACAGGGGGACGGGGAGCTGTTTTTT | CASSTPGQGDGELFF
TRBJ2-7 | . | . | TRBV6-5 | TGTGCCAGCAGCAACTTCGGGGCCTACGAGCAGTACTTC | CASSNFGAYEQYF
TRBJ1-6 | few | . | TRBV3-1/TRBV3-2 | TGTGCCAGCAGCCAAGAAATGAGACACCTCGACGAGTATAATTCACCCCTCCACTTT | CASSQEMRHLDEYNSPLHF
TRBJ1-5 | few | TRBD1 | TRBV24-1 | TGTGCCACCCAGGGACAGGGCCCCAATCAGCCCCAGCATTTT | CATQGQGPNQPQHF
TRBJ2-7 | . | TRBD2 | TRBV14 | TGTGCCAGCAGCCAAGGATCAGCGGGACCCCCCTACGAGCAGTACTTC | CASSQGSAGPPYEQYF
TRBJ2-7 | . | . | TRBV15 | TGTGCCACCAGCAGAGGTGTAGGGGGCTACGAGCAGTACTTC | CATSRGVGGYEQYF
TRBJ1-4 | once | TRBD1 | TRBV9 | TGTGCCAGCAGCTTAGGGGTGACAGGGGGCGATGAAAAACTGTTTTTT | CASSLGVTGGDEKLFF
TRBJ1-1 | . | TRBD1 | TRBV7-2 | TGTGCCAGCAGCCCCGGGACAGGGTTTGGCACTGAAGCTTTCTTT | CASSPGTGFGTEAFF
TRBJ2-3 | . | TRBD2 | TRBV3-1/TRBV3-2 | TGTGCCAGCAGCACCCCTAGCGGAGGGAGCACAGATACGCAGTATTTT | CASSTPSGGSTDTQYF
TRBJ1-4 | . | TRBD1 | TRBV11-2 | TGTGCCAGCACCCGATCAGGGGGCGATGAAAAACTGTTTTTT | CASTRSGGDEKLFF
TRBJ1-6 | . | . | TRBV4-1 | TGCGCCAGCAGCCAAGAGAGGGCAGATAATTCACCCCTCCACTTT | CASSQERADNSPLHF
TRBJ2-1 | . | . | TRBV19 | TGTGCCAGTAGTATACCCCCGGGAGAGCAGTTCTTC | CASSIPPGEQFF
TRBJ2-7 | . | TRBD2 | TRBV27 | TGTGCCAGCACCGCAACGACTAGCGTTCCCTACGAGCAGTACTTC | CASTATTSVPYEQYF
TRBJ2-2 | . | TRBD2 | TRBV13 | TGTGCCAGCAGCTTATTAGATCGGCTAGCGGGATCCTTTAACACCGGGGAGCTGTTTTTT | CASSLLDRLAGSFNTGELFF
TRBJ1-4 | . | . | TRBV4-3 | TGCGCCAGCAGCCAAGATTCCAGGGGAAGGGAAAAACTGTTTTTT | CASSQDSRGREKLFF
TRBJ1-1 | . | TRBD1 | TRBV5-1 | TGCGCCAGCGGGACAGAGAACACTGAAGCTTTCTTT | CASGTENTEAFF